The rows below give T cell receptor beta chains drawn from one sample of a study of cytomegalovirus exposure and HLA in healthy donors. Generated by immunoSEQ multiplex PCR, the TCRdb table keeps only in-frame clones and is missing some. The data show 55,000 to 70,000 clones, around 83% seen once. The sample consisted of PBMCs. Source of these receptors: a human donor in good health. Each CDR3 is given with its conserved first and last residue. The D gene is left open where the match is weak. Not every row has a clone size; where given, it reads once, few, many or a size class.

d_call	clone_size	v_call	j_call	cdr3_aa	cdr3_nt
NA	NA	TRBV25-1	TRBJ2-1	CASSEEAPGAGPYNEQFF	TGTGCCAGCAGTGAAGAGGCCCCAGGGGCAGGGCCCTACAATGAGCAGTTCTTC
TRBD1	NA	TRBV10-3	TRBJ1-1	CAISEGQGAMGEAFF	TGTGCCATCAGTGAGGGCCAGGGGGCCATGGGCGAAGCTTTCTTT
TRBD1	NA	TRBV9	TRBJ1-1	CASSATGQANTEAFF	TGTGCCAGCAGCGCCACCGGACAGGCGAACACTGAAGCTTTCTTT
TRBD1	NA	TRBV6-5	TRBJ2-5	CASRVTGLETQYF	TGTGCCAGCAGGGTGACAGGGCTGGAGACCCAGTACTTC
NA	few	TRBV5-4	TRBJ1-1	CASSTRPGGDTEAFF	TGTGCCAGCAGCACCCGACCGGGGGGGGACACTGAAGCTTTCTTT
TRBD2	once	TRBV5-4	TRBJ2-1	CASSLGAGEQFF	TGTGCCAGCAGCCTGGGAGCGGGGGAGCAGTTCTTC
TRBD2	few	TRBV29-1	TRBJ2-2	CSVVILGRTTGELFF	TGCAGCGTCGTTATCCTCGGGAGGACGACCGGGGAGCTGTTTTTT
NA	NA	TRBV5-1	TRBJ2-2	CASSLYRDRELFF	TGCGCCAGCAGCTTATACAGGGACCGGGAGCTGTTTTTT
NA	few	TRBV7-2	TRBJ2-7	CASSLVARLLSVQYF	TGTGCCAGCAGCTTAGTAGCGCGGCTCCTTAGCGTGCAGTACTTC
TRBD2	NA	TRBV6-5	TRBJ2-7	CASSYSTGGSYEQYF	TGTGCCAGCAGTTACTCAACGGGAGGCTCCTACGAGCAGTACTTC
NA	NA	TRBV21-1	TRBJ2-5	CASPSRASGGSYQETQYF	TGTGCCAGCCCCTCTCGGGCTAGCGGGGGATCTTACCAAGAGACCCAGTACTTC
TRBD2	few	TRBV6-6	TRBJ2-7	CASSYVGGASEQYF	TGTGCCAGCAGTTACGTCGGGGGGGCTTCCGAGCAGTACTTC
NA	NA	TRBV15	TRBJ2-6	CATSAESSGANVLTF	TGTGCCACCAGCGCGGAAAGCTCTGGGGCCAACGTCCTGACTTTC
NA	NA	TRBV4-3	TRBJ2-1	CASSQRSVPPNEQFF	TGCGCCAGCAGCCAACGTTCGGTGCCACCCAATGAGCAGTTCTTC
TRBD2	few	TRBV6-4	TRBJ2-7	CASSYSTSAYEQYF	TGTGCCAGCAGTTACTCGACTAGCGCCTACGAGCAGTACTTC
NA	NA	TRBV7-8	TRBJ1-2	CASSLVSGEIGYTF	TGTGCCAGCAGCTTAGTGTCAGGGGAGATCGGCTACACCTTC
TRBD1	NA	TRBV18	TRBJ1-4	CASSPRGGSGEKLFF	TGTGCCAGCTCCCCCCGAGGGGGCAGTGGCGAAAAACTGTTTTTT
NA	NA	TRBV7-8	TRBJ2-6	CASSPSVPANVLTF	TGTGCCAGCAGCCCCTCGGTTCCGGCCAACGTCCTGACTTTC
NA	NA	TRBV28	TRBJ1-5	CASSLSASPYSNQPQHF	TGTGCCAGCAGTTTATCCGCAAGCCCCTATAGCAATCAGCCCCAGCATTTT
NA	NA	TRBV30	TRBJ2-3	CACQTRSLTDTQYF	TGTGCCTGCCAGACTAGATCCCTCACAGATACGCAGTATTTT
NA	NA	TRBV30	TRBJ1-2	CAYTRRSSWGYGYTF	TGTGCCTATACCAGGAGGAGTTCTTGGGGATATGGCTACACCTTC
NA	NA	TRBV6-1	TRBJ2-5	CASGSDSDQETQYF	TGTGCCAGCGGTTCGGACTCCGACCAAGAGACCCAGTACTTC
NA	once	TRBV11-2	TRBJ1-1	CASSLVRGGRTEAFF	TGTGCCAGCAGCTTAGTTAGGGGAGGTCGGACTGAAGCTTTCTTT
TRBD1	NA	TRBV29-1	TRBJ1-1	CSVIPDRDRVREAFF	TGCAGCGTTATTCCCGACCGGGACAGGGTCCGAGAAGCTTTCTTT
TRBD1	NA	TRBV9	TRBJ2-7	CASNDRGAFYEQYF	TGTGCCAGCAACGACAGGGGGGCTTTCTACGAGCAGTACTTC
NA	NA	TRBV7-2	TRBJ1-5	CASSLGGRNQPQHF	TGTGCCAGCAGCTTAGGTGGTCGGAATCAGCCCCAGCATTTT
NA	NA	TRBV7-2	TRBJ1-1	CASSPFWNTEAFF	TGTGCCAGCAGCCCCTTTTGGAACACTGAAGCTTTCTTT
TRBD1	NA	TRBV6-6	TRBJ2-1	CASRGQGRREQFF	TGTGCCAGCAGGGGACAGGGGCGCAGGGAGCAGTTCTTC
NA	NA	TRBV5-6	TRBJ2-6	CASSPGASGANVLTF	TGTGCCAGCAGCCCAGGGGCTTCGGGGGCCAACGTCCTGACTTTC
TRBD2	NA	TRBV4-3	TRBJ2-1	CASSQDGPAGGYNEQFF	TGCGCCAGCAGCCAAGATGGGCCAGCGGGGGGATACAATGAGCAGTTCTTC
NA	once	TRBV6-1	TRBJ2-7	CATKTGTYSYEQYF	TGTGCCACCAAGACAGGCACCTACTCCTACGAGCAGTACTTC
NA	NA	TRBV28	TRBJ2-7	CASSILGGAPYEQYF	TGTGCCAGCAGTATCCTTGGGGGCGCTCCCTACGAGCAGTACTTC
TRBD1	NA	TRBV7-2	TRBJ2-1	CASSNRGSSYNEQFF	TGTGCCAGCAGCAACAGGGGCTCCTCCTACAATGAGCAGTTCTTC
NA	NA	TRBV6-5	TRBJ1-1	CASRPGSGVAEAFF	TGTGCCAGCAGGCCGGGCTCCGGGGTGGCTGAAGCTTTCTTT
TRBD2	NA	TRBV11-3	TRBJ2-1	CASSSSRTSGVYNEQFF	TGTGCCAGCAGCTCCTCCCGGACTAGCGGAGTCTACAATGAGCAGTTCTTC
NA	NA	TRBV6-5	TRBJ2-1	CASSPGPRNEQFF	TGTGCCAGCAGTCCCGGTCCCAGGAATGAGCAGTTCTTC
TRBD2	NA	TRBV19	TRBJ2-5	CASSIGATSGAQETQYF	TGTGCCAGTAGTATAGGGGCCACTAGCGGAGCCCAAGAGACCCAGTACTTC
NA	NA	TRBV4-2	TRBJ1-4	CASSVLRGEKLFF	TGTGCCAGCAGCGTGCTCCGGGGTGAAAAACTGTTTTTT
NA	NA	TRBV15	TRBJ2-7	CATSPPAPGLNLPYEQYF	TGTGCCACCAGCCCCCCTGCACCGGGACTCAATCTTCCCTACGAGCAGTACTTC
TRBD2	NA	TRBV25-1	TRBJ2-1	CASSPSGGAGEQFF	TGTGCCAGCAGCCCTAGCGGGGGGGCCGGGGAGCAGTTCTTC
TRBD2	NA	TRBV7-2	TRBJ2-3	CASSLLAGGPDTQYF	TGTGCCAGCAGCTTACTAGCGGGGGGGCCAGATACGCAGTATTTT
NA	NA	TRBV5-6	TRBJ1-1	CASSLTGNTEAFF	TGTGCCAGCAGCTTGACAGGGAACACTGAAGCTTTCTTT